The 28 T cell receptor beta chains below come from one sample, sequenced in a study of blood T cell repertoires in COVID-19. Only in-frame clones appear in the TCRdb table, and some are missing; sequencing was by immunoSEQ multiplex PCR. This sample has about 58,000 clones; about 77% occur once, and the top ten carry 32%. Sequencing was carried out using peripheral blood. These receptors all stem from a human donor in a cohort sampled during active COVID-19.

This clone appeared a single time. The V and J genes are TRBV19 and TRBJ2-7, with 7 bases identical to TRBD1. Germline V gives CDR1 LNHDA, CDR2 SQIVND (reference sequence). The CDR3 contains 13 residues. The ends lost 4 bases at V and 8 bases at J; junction bases unmatched: 8. The CDR3 here is CASSTPDRAKQYF. CDR3 sequence (DNA): TGTGCCAGTAGTACGCCAGACAGGGCTAAGCAGTACTTC.

The rearrangement joins TRBV3-1 (or the pseudogene TRBV3-2) to TRBJ2-1; TRBD2 aligns across 13 bases. The CDR3 loop spans 17 amino acids. J gave up 0 bases and V 4 bases, and 3 bases lay outside the gene matches. Germline CDR1 LGHDT, CDR2 YNNKEL (reference sequence). CDR3 amino acids: CASSRGTSGDSYNEQFF. In DNA, the CDR3 is TGTGCCAGCAGCCGCGGGACTAGCGGGGACTCCTACAATGAGCAGTTCTTC.

The rearrangement uses TRBV7-2 and TRBJ2-7, with a possible D match to TRBD2 (5 bases). The germline V gene has CDR1 SGHTA and CDR2 FQGNSA. Trimming removed 3 bases from V and 4 bases from J, with 10 bases in between. The CDR3 loop spans 13 amino acids. CDR3 nucleotides: TGTGCCAGCAGCTTTAAGGGAGAGTACGAGCAGTACTTC. Protein sequence: CASSFKGEYEQYF.

The rearrangement links TRBV10-3 to TRBJ2-1; a weak D match, TRBD2 (7 bases). With 2 bases removed from V and 7 bases from J, the gap between germline ends came to 21 bases. CDR3 size: 17 residues. Germline CDR1 reads ENHRY; CDR2 reads SYGVKD. CDR3 in amino acids: CAISELRGAGALNEQFF. The CDR3 nucleotides are TGTGCCATCAGTGAGCTGAGAGGGGCGGGGGCGCTTAATGAGCAGTTCTTC.

V is TRBV14 and J is TRBJ2-5; 12 positions agree with TRBD2. Germline CDR1 reads SGHDN; CDR2 reads FVKESK. Germline trimming cut 1 base from V and 1 base from J; bases unmatched to any gene: 1. This CDR3 is 16 amino acids long. The CDR3 bases are TGTGCCAGCAGCCAAGGGACTAGCGGGGCCCAAGAGACCCAGTACTTC. It is translated as CASSQGTSGAQETQYF.

The J gene is TRBJ1-3, the V gene TRBV29-1; 7 bases fit TRBD1. The CDR3 extends over 16 amino acids. J gave up 4 bases and V 1 base, and 10 bases lay outside the gene matches. Germline CDR1 reads SQVTM; CDR2 reads ANQGSEA. CDR3 loop: CSVEVGTAGRGNTIYF. DNA of the CDR3: TGCAGCGTTGAAGTAGGGACAGCCGGACGGGGAAACACCATATATTTT.

The genes are TRBV5-1 and TRBJ2-1; 10 positions match TRBD2. In germline, CDR1 is SGHRS, CDR2 YFSETQ. Unmatched junction bases numbered 3, after V lost 4 bases and J lost 2 bases. The CDR3 runs 15 residues. CDR3 residues: CASSGSGGTYNEQFF. CDR3 coding DNA: TGCGCCAGCAGCGGTAGCGGGGGGACCTACAATGAGCAGTTCTTC.

The chain has TRBV6-5 and TRBJ2-2, with TRBD1 matching over 8 bases. This CDR3 has 14 residues. The V and J ends lost 7 bases and 7 bases, in that order; junction bases with no gene match: 8. Looked up from germline, CDR1 is MNHEY and CDR2 is SVGAGI. The CDR3 DNA reads as TGTGCCAGCATCAAGGACAGGGCGGTCGGGGAGCTGTTTTTT. This gives the protein CASIKDRAVGELFF.

V and J are TRBV5-1 and TRBJ1-2; no clear D gene. The CDR3 is 14 amino acids. Trimming left V 4 bases short and J 4 bases short, with 14 bases between. Germline CDR1 SGHRS, CDR2 YFSETQ. The CDR3 region is CASSPSSEGYGYTF. CDR3 nucleotides: TGCGCCAGCAGCCCCTCCAGTGAGGGCTATGGCTACACCTTC.

V and J are TRBV9 and TRBJ1-6; D uncertain. The CDR3 consists of 14 residues. V dropped 5 bases and J dropped 7 bases, with 13 bases sitting between them. From germline, CDR1 is SGDLS and CDR2 YYNGEE. CDR3 nucleotides: TGTGCCAGCAGTCTAGCCAGGAGGAATTCACCCCTCCACTTT. As protein: CASSLARRNSPLHF.

This chain uses TRBV13 with TRBJ2-5; the match to TRBD2 covers 11 bases. The CDR3 extends over 15 amino acids. The V segment lost 5 bases and the J segment 5 bases; nucleotides outside the gene matches: 7. Germline CDR1 and CDR2: PRHDT and FYEKMQ (reference sequence). The CDR3 region is CASSEIAGGAETQYF. In DNA form, the CDR3 reads TGTGCCAGCAGCGAAATAGCGGGGGGGGCGGAGACCCAGTACTTC.

The chain combines TRBV28 with TRBJ2-7; possibly TRBD2 for D (7 bases). This CDR3 contains 15 residues. CDR1 and CDR2 (germline): MDHEN, SYDVKM. V was cut by 2 bases and J by 2 bases, with 13 bases left in between. The CDR3 nucleotides read TGTGCCAGCAGTTTAGGGGGGGCTTCGCCCTACGAGCAGTACTTC. It translates to CASSLGGASPYEQYF. Supplemented by reference TRBV28 and TRBJ2-7, the full variable domain reads DVKVTQSSRYLVKRTGEKVFLECVQDMDHENMFWYRQDPGLGLRLIYFSYDVKMKEKGDIPEGYSVSREKKERFSLILESASTNQTSMYLCASSLGGASPYEQYFGPGTRLTVT.

There are a few counts of this clone. This chain uses TRBV28 with TRBJ1-2; D not resolved. The V end lost 3 bases, the J end lost 4 bases, and 15 bases lay between the germline ends. The CDR3 is made up of 15 amino acids. Germline assignment: CDR1 MDHEN and CDR2 SYDVKM. DNA for the CDR3: TGTGCCAGCAGTTTTTCGGAGGGAAGTACCTATGGCTACACCTTC. It encodes CASSFSEGSTYGYTF.

The chain carries TRBV3-1 (or the pseudogene TRBV3-2) and TRBJ2-1, with D tentatively TRBD2 (6 bases). V dropped 8 bases and J dropped 10 bases, with 18 bases sitting between them. Per germline, CDR1 LGHDT and CDR2 YNNKEL (reference sequence). The CDR3 is 13 amino acids. The chain's CDR3 is CASGAAQRVEQFF. For the CDR3, the DNA is TGTGCCAGCGGAGCGGCCCAGCGGGTCGAGCAGTTCTTC.

This chain's CDR3 is CASSRTDTQYF. CDR3 in DNA: TGTGCCAGCAGCCGGACAGATACGCAGTATTTT. J is TRBJ2-3 and V is TRBV28; no firm D call. The length of the CDR3 is 11 residues. CDR1 and CDR2 from the germline V gene are MDHEN and SYDVKM. V was trimmed by 6 bases and J by 3 bases, leaving 4 bases between them.

The gene calls are TRBV7-9 and TRBJ2-7; no reliable D call. Germline V gene data show CDR1 as SEHNR and CDR2 as FQNEAQ (reference sequence). Trimming removed 8 bases from V and 2 bases from J, with 19 bases in between. The CDR3 has 15 residues. The CDR3 region has the DNA TGTGCCAGCTCCCCAACCCCACAGTTTGCCTACGAGCAGTACTTC. The encoded protein is CASSPTPQFAYEQYF.

This clone was seen just once. V gene TRBV29-1 combines with J gene TRBJ1-2, with 7 bases aligning to TRBD1. The CDR3 loop spans 12 amino acids. The V gene's germline CDR1 is SQVTM and CDR2 ANQGSEA. V lost 4 bases and J lost 8; bases outside the gene matches: 7. The CDR3 coding sequence is TGCAGCGTTGGGGCAGGGGGTCGCGGCTACACCTTC. It yields the protein CSVGAGGRGYTF.

This chain links TRBV7-9 with TRBJ2-5; 7 bases map to TRBD1. This CDR3 is 13 amino acids long. J was trimmed by 1 base and V by 10 bases; bases with no gene match: 6. The germline V gene encodes CDR1 SEHNR and CDR2 FQNEAQ (reference sequence). In DNA, the CDR3 is TGTGCCACAACCGGGACAGCCCAAGAGACCCAGTACTTC. This encodes CATTGTAQETQYF.

The chain is built from TRBV15 and TRBJ2-1, with a weak D call TRBD1 (5 bases). CDR3 length: 15 residues. Trimming removed 3 bases from V and 9 bases from J, with 18 bases in between. Germline V gene lookup returns CDR1 LNHNV and CDR2 YYDKDF (reference sequence). The CDR3, as DNA: TGTGCCACCAGCAGCTATATATCCCAGGGCGGTGAGCAGTTCTTC. Amino acids: CATSSYISQGGEQFF.

This clone was recorded a few times. The chain couples TRBV2 to TRBJ2-1; D uncertain. Germline V lookup: CDR1 SNHLY, CDR2 FYNNEI. V was cut by 1 base and J by 13 bases, with 17 bases left in between. CDR3 length: 14 residues. CDR3 loop: CASSEVPSIFDQFF. The CDR3 DNA reads TGTGCCAGCAGTGAAGTCCCTAGTATATTTGACCAGTTCTTC.

The chain uses TRBV5-6 and TRBJ1-4; TRBD1 matches at 9 bases. Trimming cost V 2 bases and J 12 bases; bases outside gene matches: 2. The CDR3 contains 12 residues. From germline, CDR1 is SGHDT and CDR2 YYEEEE. The CDR3 here is CASSFRTGELFF. In DNA, the CDR3 is TGTGCCAGCAGCTTCCGGACAGGGGAACTGTTTTTT.

The chain uses TRBV28 and TRBJ2-3; D perhaps matches TRBD1 (6 bases). The germline gives CDR1 MDHEN, CDR2 SYDVKM. The CDR3 runs to 16 residues. The ends were cut back, 4 bases at V and 0 bases at J, with 14 bases in the middle. The CDR3 coding sequence is TGTGCCAGCAGTTCAACAAGGGGGTATAGCACAGATACGCAGTATTTT. Translating it yields CASSSTRGYSTDTQYF.

The V gene is TRBV5-6, the J gene TRBJ1-2; D is uncertain. The germline V and J ends were trimmed by 5 bases and 7 bases, with 18 bases remaining between them. The germline V gene encodes CDR1 SGHDT and CDR2 YYEEEE. The length of the CDR3 is 14 residues. The CDR3 sequence: CASRTGALEVGYTF. The CDR3 bases are TGTGCCAGCAGGACTGGAGCCCTCGAAGTTGGCTACACCTTC.

The rearrangement joins TRBV3-1 (or the pseudogene TRBV3-2) to TRBJ2-4, with 7 bases matching TRBD2. Germline V lookup: CDR1 LGHDT, CDR2 YNNKEL (reference sequence). The CDR3 has 13 amino acids. Trimming cost V 8 bases and J 0 bases; bases outside gene matches: 1. Written as DNA, the CDR3 is TGTGCCAGCGGGGGGGGAGCCAAAAACATTCAGTACTTC. This gives the protein CASGGGAKNIQYF.

V gene TRBV7-2 combines with J gene TRBJ2-1; TRBD2 aligns across 7 bases. CDR1 SGHTA and CDR2 FQGNSA come from the germline V gene. Trimming cost V 1 base and J 5 bases; bases outside gene matches: 5. The CDR3 covers 15 residues. The CDR3 bases are TGTGCCAGCAGCTTAGTCGGACTAGTTCACAATGAGCAGTTCTTC. Translated, it gives CASSLVGLVHNEQFF.

The chain couples TRBV2 to TRBJ2-5; weak D call: TRBD2 (5 bases). The CDR3 consists of 11 residues. Per the germline V gene, CDR1 is SNHLY and CDR2 is FYNNEI. Trimming removed 4 bases at V and 5 bases at J, with 5 bases between. CDR3 coding DNA: TGTGCCAGCAGTGGGGAGGAGACCCAGTACTTC. Residues: CASSGEETQYF.

The gene calls are TRBV6-5 and TRBJ2-2; D remains unclear. This CDR3 spans 15 amino acids. Germline V lookup: CDR1 MNHEY, CDR2 SVGAGI. The V gene lost 4 bases and the J gene lost 5 bases, with 14 bases spanning the gap. The CDR3 protein is CASSFFYSLTGELFF. The CDR3 nucleotides read TGTGCCAGCAGTTTTTTTTACAGCCTGACCGGGGAGCTGTTTTTT.

The gene calls are TRBV5-4 and TRBJ1-2, with a weak D call TRBD1 (5 bases). The length of the CDR3 is 16 residues. Germline CDR1 is SGHNT and CDR2 is YYREEE (reference sequence). Trimming removed 3 bases at V and 0 bases at J, with 15 bases between. CDR3: CASSSTRGLTNYGYTF. CDR3 sequence (DNA): TGTGCCAGCAGCTCAACCCGGGGACTTACTAACTATGGCTACACCTTC.